Below are 28 T cell receptor beta chains sequenced from a single sample in a study of cytomegalovirus exposure and HLA in healthy donors. 13 Jbeta primers and 60 Vbeta primers were used for the PCR. TCRdb's copy holds only in-frame clones and misses some; the assay was immunoSEQ multiplex PCR. The sample lists about 87,000 clones; 75% to 85% were seen once. The sequencing input was PBMCs. These receptors were taken from a woman in her thirties or forties in good health and CMV-seronegative.

There are a few counts of this clone. The chain recombines TRBV5-4 with TRBJ2-5; perhaps TRBD2 as D (5 bases). The CDR3 is made up of 13 amino acids. Germline V gene lookup returns CDR1 SGHNT and CDR2 YYREEE (reference sequence). V lost 4 bases and J lost 5, with 12 bases in between. CDR3 sequence (DNA): TGTGCCAGCAGCGGGAACCCGGGGGAGACCCAGTACTTC. Translation: CASSGNPGETQYF.

This clone was observed a single time. The chain uses TRBV7-9 and TRBJ1-6; D perhaps matches TRBD1 (6 bases). Trimming took off 4 bases at V and 3 bases at J, with 16 bases between the two ends. The CDR3 has 17 residues. Germline-derived CDR1 and CDR2 are SEHNR and FQNEAQ (reference sequence). The DNA of the CDR3 is TGTGCCAGCAGCTCCGGCGGGGGGGCTGGCTATAATTCACCCCTCCACTTT. This translates into CASSSGGGAGYNSPLHF.

V usage is TRBV27 and J usage is TRBJ2-2; 7 bases fit TRBD2. V lost 7 bases and J lost 0; bases outside the gene matches: 14. This CDR3 spans 18 amino acids. Germline assignment: CDR1 MNHEY and CDR2 SMNVEV (reference sequence). Here the CDR3 DNA reads TGTGCCAGCAAGAGGGAGGGAGGGAGGCTAACGAACACCGGGGAGCTGTTTTTT. Translated: CASKREGGRLTNTGELFF.

This chain uses TRBV7-9 with TRBJ2-1, with 10 positions matching TRBD2. V shed 5 bases and J 7 bases; nucleotides not matched to a gene: 8. Germline V gene data show CDR1 as SEHNR and CDR2 as FQNEAQ (reference sequence). The CDR3 has 15 residues. CDR3 loop: CASSPSGGAKNEQFF. DNA for the CDR3: TGTGCCAGCAGCCCCAGCGGGGGGGCTAAGAATGAGCAGTTCTTC.

The CDR3 spells CASSLAQIFNYGYTF. As DNA, the CDR3 is TGTGCCAGCAGCTTAGCGCAGATCTTTAACTATGGCTACACCTTC. The chain joins TRBV7-9 to TRBJ1-2, with D hard to call. With 0 bases removed from V and 1 base from J, the gap between germline ends came to 9 bases. Germline V CDR1 and CDR2: SEHNR, FQNEAQ (reference sequence). The CDR3 loop spans 15 amino acids.

The J gene is TRBJ2-2, the V gene TRBV30, with TRBD1 matching over 9 bases. V shed 0 bases, J shed 3 bases, and the junction held 11 bases outside the gene matches. CDR1 is GTSNPN and CDR2 is SVGIG in the germline V gene (reference sequence). CDR3 length: 18 residues. DNA for the CDR3: TGTGCCTGGAGTGTAGAAATTCGGGGACAGGGTTACACCGGGGAGCTGTTTTTT. It encodes CAWSVEIRGQGYTGELFF.

V gene TRBV5-1 combines with J gene TRBJ2-7; the match to TRBD1 covers 9 bases. Germline CDR1 reads SGHRS; CDR2 reads YFSETQ. This CDR3 spans 14 amino acids. The J segment lost 7 bases and the V segment lost 0 bases, leaving 5 bases of the junction unmatched. CDR3 sequence (DNA): TGCGCCAGCAGCTTGGAGGGACAGGGAGGAGAGCAGTACTTC. As protein: CASSLEGQGGEQYF.

This chain uses TRBV7-9 with TRBJ1-2; possibly TRBD1 for D (5 bases). The ends were cut back, 1 base at V and 7 bases at J, with 19 bases in the middle. The CDR3 extends over 16 amino acids. The germline CDR1 and CDR2 sequences are SEHNR and FQNEAQ (reference sequence). The CDR3 coding sequence is TGTGCCAGCAGCTTAGGTTTGGGGCAGGGCGGCGGTGGCTACACCTTC. It translates to CASSLGLGQGGGGYTF. Full variable domain (outside the CDR3, taken from reference TRBV7-9 and TRBJ1-2): DTGVSQNPRHKITKRGQNVTFRCDPISEHNRLYWYRQTLGQGPEFLTYFQNEAQLEKSRLLSDRFSAERPKGSFSTLEIQRTEQGDSAMYLCASSLGLGQGGGGYTFGSGTRLTVV.

This sequence joins TRBV25-1 and TRBJ2-7; 9 bases are shared with TRBD1. This CDR3 contains 14 residues. CDR1 is MGHDK, CDR2 SYGVNS, per germline. J gave up 7 bases and V 4 bases, and 8 bases lay outside the gene matches. The CDR3 loop reads CASSGWDRVGEQYF. CDR3 bases: TGTGCCAGCAGTGGGTGGGACAGGGTTGGTGAGCAGTACTTC.

Only a few counts were recorded for this clone. The junction departs from the called germline gene at one end, perhaps through a read error. The chain's CDR3 is CSVADRALGYPF. As DNA, the CDR3 is TGCAGCGTTGCTGACAGGGCCCTTGGCTACCCCTTC. This chain uses TRBV29-1 with TRBJ1-2, with 7 bases identical to TRBD1. The CDR3 has 12 amino acids. Germline V gene lookup returns CDR1 SQVTM and CDR2 ANQGSEA.

This clone has just a few counts. V is TRBV6-5 and J is TRBJ1-1; perhaps TRBD1 as D (6 bases). V was pared by 6 bases and J by 13 bases, with 15 bases between. Looked up from germline, CDR1 is MNHEY and CDR2 is SVGAGI. This CDR3 region has 11 residues. The CDR3, as DNA: TGTGCCAGCAGCCGAGACAGGATTGTTTTCTTT. Protein product: CASSRDRIVFF.

This clone was seen a single time. The J gene is TRBJ2-4, the V gene TRBV5-6; D is perhaps TRBD1 (5 bases). The germline gives CDR1 SGHDT, CDR2 YYEEEE. V shed 4 bases and J shed 1 base, with 12 bases lying between them. The CDR3 has 15 amino acids. The CDR3 nucleotides read TGTGCCAGCAGCGAAACAGGTCTGGCCAAAAACATTCAGTACTTC. Its protein is CASSETGLAKNIQYF.

This clone was detected once. In nucleotides, the CDR3 is TGTGCCAGCAGCGAGCCCGCTTCTGGAAACACCATATATTTT. Residues: CASSEPASGNTIYF. The chain combines TRBV7-6 with TRBJ1-3; D is uncertain. The CDR3 runs to 14 residues. The V gene's germline CDR1 is SGHVS and CDR2 FNYEAQ. V was shortened by 5 bases and J by 1 base, with 9 bases between the two germline ends.

This clone appeared a single time. The chain couples TRBV18 to TRBJ2-7; D ambiguous. The germline V gene encodes CDR1 KGHSH and CDR2 LQKENI. The ends were cut back, 8 bases at V and 0 bases at J, with 23 bases in the middle. The length of the CDR3 is 17 residues. CDR3 protein: CASAPPPGSRSSYEQYF. In nucleotides, the CDR3 is TGTGCCAGCGCGCCTCCCCCCGGCTCCCGGAGCTCCTACGAGCAGTACTTC. Looking up the rest from reference TRBV18 and TRBJ2-7 gives the full variable domain: NAGVMQNPRHLVRRRGQEARLRCSPMKGHSHVYWYRQLPEEGLKFMVYLQKENIIDESGMPKERFSAEFPKEGPSILRIQQVVRGDSAAYFCASAPPPGSRSSYEQYFGPGTRLTVT.

The genes are TRBV7-6 and TRBJ2-7; D might be TRBD1 (5 bases). The CDR3 extends over 13 amino acids. The V end was cut by 2 bases, the J end by 5 bases, with 10 bases between. Germline V gives CDR1 SGHVS, CDR2 FNYEAQ. Written as DNA, the CDR3 is TGTGCCAGCAGCTTATCCAGGGCTAACGAGCAGTACTTC. It is translated as CASSLSRANEQYF.

The V call is TRBV5-1, the J call TRBJ1-2; 9 bases line up with TRBD1. The CDR3 has 14 amino acids. Per the germline V gene, CDR1 is SGHRS and CDR2 is YFSETQ. The V and J ends lost 3 bases and 4 bases, in that order; junction bases with no gene match: 4. The CDR3 here is CASSSDRGLYGYTF. The CDR3 DNA follows: TGCGCCAGCAGCTCGGACAGGGGCCTCTATGGCTACACCTTC.

This sequence joins TRBV4-1 and TRBJ2-1; a possible D gene is TRBD2 (6 bases). Germline assignment: CDR1 MGHRA and CDR2 YSYEKL. The V gene lost 0 bases and the J gene lost 7 bases, with 16 bases spanning the gap. CDR3 size: 16 residues. The CDR3 reads CASSQDWGLQSNEQFF. CDR3 DNA: TGCGCCAGCAGCCAAGATTGGGGACTGCAATCTAATGAGCAGTTCTTC.

The chain links TRBV4-3 to TRBJ1-5; D is perhaps TRBD1 (5 bases). CDR1 and CDR2 (germline): LGHNA, YSLEER. V was trimmed by 2 bases and J by 6 bases, leaving 8 bases between them. CDR3 length equals 13 residues. CDR3 in amino acids: CASSQLGVQPQHF. The CDR3 nucleotides are TGCGCCAGCAGCCAACTAGGGGTTCAGCCCCAGCATTTT.

The chain has TRBV19 and TRBJ2-7; 8 positions agree with TRBD1. The CDR3 runs to 15 residues. Germline lookup yields CDR1 LNHDA and CDR2 SQIVND (reference sequence). Trimming removed 5 bases from V and 1 base from J; junction bases left unmatched: 7. The CDR3 DNA is TGTGCCAGTAGTGCAAGGGACAGGCCTTCCTACGAGCAGTACTTC. Its translation is CASSARDRPSYEQYF.

This clone was counted a few times. The V and J genes are TRBV5-4 and TRBJ2-2; the D is unclear. Trimming took off 1 base at V and 2 bases at J, with 3 bases between the two ends. The germline CDR1 and CDR2 sequences are SGHNT and YYREEE (reference sequence). The CDR3 covers 13 residues. CDR3 in amino acids: CASSLLNTGELFF. The CDR3 DNA follows: TGTGCCAGCAGCTTGCTCAACACCGGGGAGCTGTTTTTT.

The chain carries TRBV9 and TRBJ2-2, with D possibly TRBD2 on 5 matching bases. Germline values: CDR1 SGDLS, CDR2 YYNGEE. This CDR3 spans 14 amino acids. The V and J ends lost 3 bases and 6 bases respectively, with 12 bases between them. CDR3 protein: CASSAQRVAGELFF. CDR3 sequence (DNA): TGTGCCAGCAGCGCACAGAGGGTGGCCGGGGAGCTGTTTTTT. The whole variable domain, remainder taken from reference TRBV9 and TRBJ2-2, is DSGVTQTPKHLITATGQRVTLRCSPRSGDLSVYWYQQSLDQGLQFLIQYYNGEERAKGNILERFSAQQFPDLHSELNLSSLELGDSALYFCASSAQRVAGELFFGEGSRLTVL.

The chain has TRBV11-3 and TRBJ2-7; 8 bases fit TRBD1. Germline CDR1 is SGHNT and CDR2 is YENEEA. Trimming removed 4 bases from V and 4 bases from J; junction bases left unmatched: 12. The CDR3 has 16 amino acids. CDR3 protein: CASSWPFQGARYEQYF. In DNA form, the CDR3 reads TGTGCCAGCAGCTGGCCCTTCCAGGGGGCGAGGTACGAGCAGTACTTC.

This chain links TRBV30 with TRBJ1-2, with a possible D match to TRBD1 (5 bases). CDR1 is GTSNPN and CDR2 is SVGIG in the germline V gene (reference sequence). V was pared by 4 bases and J by 4 bases, with 13 bases between. The CDR3 spans 13 residues. The chain's CDR3 is CAWNRRTSYGYTF. The CDR3 DNA is TGTGCCTGGAACCGCAGGACAAGCTATGGCTACACCTTC.

This chain connects TRBV10-3 to TRBJ2-2; 9 bases align to TRBD1. The CDR3 is 13 amino acids. With V trimmed by 7 bases and J by 4 bases, 1 base remained unmatched. Germline CDR1 reads ENHRY; CDR2 reads SYGVKD. CDR3: CAITDRGTGELFF. CDR3 sequence (DNA): TGTGCCATCACGGACAGGGGCACCGGGGAGCTGTTTTTT.

The genes are TRBV5-4 and TRBJ2-2; 7 bases map to TRBD2. The CDR3 spans 19 residues. Looked up from germline, CDR1 is SGHNT and CDR2 is YYREEE (reference sequence). With 4 bases clipped from V and 5 bases from J, the junction kept 20 bases outside the gene matches. DNA for the CDR3: TGTGCCAGCAGCCCGTTAGGTGGCGCGGGGGTGACTCTAACCGGGGAGCTGTTTTTT. Translated, it gives CASSPLGGAGVTLTGELFF.

The rearrangement links TRBV7-2 to TRBJ2-1, with TRBD2 matching over 8 bases. The CDR3 is 13 residues long. The germline gives CDR1 SGHTA, CDR2 FQGNSA. V lost 3 bases and J lost 10; bases outside the gene matches: 5. CDR3 region: CASSFTREGEQFF. CDR3 nucleotide sequence: TGTGCCAGCAGCTTTACCCGGGAGGGGGAGCAGTTCTTC.

As regards this clone: This same CDR3 is encoded by further DNA sequences in the sample. The chain links TRBV7-2 to TRBJ2-1; 9 bases fit TRBD2. The V gene's germline CDR1 is SGHTA and CDR2 FQGNSA. The CDR3 is made up of 15 amino acids. The V and J ends lost 1 base and 4 bases, in that order; junction bases with no gene match: 2. Here the CDR3 reads CASSLGLAEYNEQFF. As DNA, the CDR3 is TGTGCCAGCAGCTTAGGACTAGCGGAGTACAATGAGCAGTTCTTC.

The chain links TRBV29-1 to TRBJ1-1; a weak D match, TRBD1 (5 bases). Germline V lookup: CDR1 SQVTM, CDR2 ANQGSEA. The CDR3 length is 12 residues. DNA for the CDR3: TGCAGAGCCCAGGGTTTGGTCACTGAAGCTTTCTTT. Its protein is CRAQGLVTEAFF. The full variable domain, completed using reference TRBV29-1 and TRBJ1-1, is SAVISQKPSRDICQRGTSLTIQCQVDSQVTMMFWYRQQPGQSLTLIATANQGSEATYESGFVIDKFPISRPNLTFSTLTVSNMSPEDSSIYLCRAQGLVTEAFFGQGTRLTVV.